This T cell receptor beta chain stems from a study of shared clonotypes between healthy human individuals. Study results and limitations: Shared clonotypes: roughly 4.5% naive CD4, roughly 3.5% naive CD8, 2.3% memory CD4, roughly 0.4% memory CD8. Naive subsets usually exceeded memory subsets in estimated richness. Clonotype sharing among donors, it was expected, would be affected by sequencing depth.

In regard to this clone: As yet, its antigen is unknown.

Germline lookup yields CDR1 SGHAT and CDR2 FQNNGV. Trimming pared 2 bases from V and 0 bases from J, leaving 11 bases between. This CDR3 has 16 residues. Sorted subsets were amplified in replicate PCRs using 200 ng DNA, 30,000 to 35,000 T cell genomes. Assay: immunoSEQ multiplex PCR; the TCRdb copy retains only in-frame clones and omits some. Here the sample spans about a million clones, roughly 75% being singletons. The receptor was derived from a man aged 18-30 years in good health. The chain recombines TRBV11-2 with TRBJ1-3; D gene ambiguous. Sequenced sample: memory CD4+ T cells sorted from blood. The subset was: CD45RA-negative fraction. The CDR3 loop reads CASSLNTDRSGNTIYF. CDR3 in DNA: TGTGCCAGCAGCTTAAACACCGATCGCTCTGGAAACACCATATATTTT.